This T cell receptor beta chain emerged from a study of blood T cell repertoires in COVID-19. Study-level background: Samples taken during acute and convalescent COVID-19 were collected in the United States, Italy and Spain.

This CDR3 is built from 16 residues. Germline V gene lookup returns CDR1 SGHAT and CDR2 FQNNGV. J gave up 4 bases and V 7 bases, and 11 bases lay outside the gene matches. In the study's own analysis: Nucleated cell number was recorded as an estimate derived from reference gene primer amplification. Some clones are missing from TCRdb's copy, which holds only in-frame ones; the method was immunoSEQ multiplex PCR. That table gives V, J and clone size, and the DNA gave D and trimming. The repertoire consists of around 300,000 clones, with roughly nine tenths occurring once and the leading ten covering approximately 2.1%.

This chain joins TRBV11-2 and TRBJ2-2; 8 positions agree with TRBD1. This clonotype was sampled from a woman between 25 and 40 years old with COVID-19, enrolled during active disease. Material for sequencing was peripheral blood. The CDR3 reads CASTPNGQGGTGELFF. In DNA form, the CDR3 reads TGTGCCAGCACCCCAAACGGACAGGGAGGCACCGGGGAGCTGTTTTTT.